This T cell receptor (beta chain) derives from a study of T cell responses to AZD1222 COVID-19 vaccine. V was pared by 2 bases and J by 5 bases, with 7 bases between. Germline V gives CDR1 KGHSH, CDR2 LQKENI. The CDR3 runs to 14 residues. Findings and limits, study-wide: With dominance at 160-218 and 743-854, vaccine-associated CD4 TCRs spanned spike.

Sequencing was performed with immunoSEQ multiplex PCR; in TCRdb, only in-frame clones are kept and a portion is missing. In the table there are some 84,000 clones, approximately 90% of which are singletons. To note about this clone: Its antigen remains unknown.

This chain uses TRBV18 with TRBJ1-6; D perhaps matches TRBD1 (5 bases). Sequenced here: peripheral blood, sampled 28 days after the second AZD1222 dose. The TCR sequence derives from an adult who received the AZD1222 COVID-19 vaccine. CDR3 sequence reads: CASSPGADNSPLHF. The CDR3 region has the DNA TGTGCCAGCTCACCAGGGGCCGATAATTCACCCCTCCACTTT.